These 10 T cell receptor beta chains share one sample of origin, sequenced in a study of cytomegalovirus exposure and HLA in healthy donors. Amplification used 60 Vbeta primers and 13 Jbeta primers. Generated by immunoSEQ multiplex PCR, the TCRdb table keeps only in-frame clones and is missing some. The sample yields 180,000 or so clones, almost 80% seen once. Sample: PBMCs. The receptors were sampled from a man aged 50-60 years in good health and CMV-seropositive.

The gene calls are TRBV11-2 and TRBJ1-1; 7 nucleotides line up with TRBD1. The germline V gene encodes CDR1 SGHAT and CDR2 FQNNGV. The CDR3 is made up of 16 amino acids. V lost 4 bases, J lost 0 bases, and 8 bases stayed unmatched. The CDR3 sequence is CASSSLSTGMNTEAFF. The CDR3 DNA follows: TGTGCCAGCAGCTCCCTATCGACAGGGATGAACACTGAAGCTTTCTTT.

V usage is TRBV6-1 and J usage is TRBJ1-5; TRBD1 agrees at 8 bases. This CDR3 contains 14 residues. V lost 10 bases and J lost 4; bases outside the gene matches: 9. The germline V gene has CDR1 MNHNS and CDR2 SASEGT. The CDR3 DNA is TGTGCCACCCAGACAGGGGCCCTTAATCAGCCCCAGCATTTT. This translates into CATQTGALNQPQHF.

In its sample, this clone was seen once. CDR3 nucleotide sequence: TGTGCCAGCAGCCGGGAGAGGAGGGACGGCGAGCAGTACGTC. This codes for CASSRERRDGEQYV. The chain employs TRBV6-6 and TRBJ2-7; TRBD2 might be the D (6 bases). The CDR3 extends over 14 amino acids. V shed 6 bases and J shed 6 bases, with 18 bases lying between them. Germline assignment: CDR1 MNHNY and CDR2 SVGAGI (reference sequence).

The V and J genes are TRBV7-3 and TRBJ1-2, with D possibly matching TRBD1 (5 bases). CDR3 size: 16 residues. V dropped 5 bases and J dropped 4 bases, with 20 bases sitting between them. Germline V gene data show CDR1 as SGHTA and CDR2 as FQGTGA. CDR3: CASSPFGGTPSYGYTF. The DNA of the CDR3 is TGTGCCAGCAGCCCCTTTGGGGGGACTCCGAGCTATGGCTACACCTTC.

The J gene is TRBJ2-1, the V gene TRBV10-3, with a weak D call TRBD2 (7 bases). The ends were cut back, 4 bases at V and 10 bases at J, with 20 bases in the middle. The CDR3 totals 15 residues. CDR1 is ENHRY, CDR2 SYGVKD, per germline. This chain's CDR3 is CAISGTPPGGREQFF. In nucleotides, the CDR3 is TGTGCCATCAGTGGCACGCCCCCCGGGGGGCGAGAGCAGTTCTTC.

V and J are TRBV7-2 and TRBJ2-7; 9 bases agree with TRBD1. The trim removed 8 bases at V and 7 bases at J, leaving 3 bases unmatched. The CDR3 runs to 11 residues. Germline-derived CDR1 and CDR2 are SGHTA and FQGNSA. The CDR3 spells CASGQGWEQYF. CDR3 in DNA: TGTGCCAGCGGACAGGGGTGGGAGCAGTACTTC.

The rearrangement uses TRBV7-8 and TRBJ2-2, with 7 bases identical to TRBD1. Trimming cost V 5 bases and J 5 bases; bases outside gene matches: 11. This CDR3 is built from 16 residues. CDR1 SGHVS and CDR2 FQNEAQ come from the germline V gene. The CDR3 DNA is TGTGCCAGCAGCAGGGGGACAGACCCCGGGACCGGGGAGCTGTTTTTT. Translating gives CASSRGTDPGTGELFF.

The chain recombines TRBV5-4 with TRBJ1-5, with D possibly TRBD1 on 6 matching bases. V lost 0 bases and J 8 bases, leaving 12 bases between the germline ends. Germline V gives CDR1 SGHNT, CDR2 YYREEE (reference sequence). CDR3 length: 14 residues. The CDR3 here is CASSLGGGVEPQHF. The CDR3 region has the DNA TGTGCCAGCAGCTTGGGAGGGGGGGTAGAGCCCCAGCATTTT.

This clone came up once. The genes are TRBV27 and TRBJ2-2, with D possibly being TRBD2 (6 bases). The CDR3 is 14 residues long. Trimming took off 3 bases at V and 4 bases at J, with 9 bases between the two ends. Germline loops: CDR1 MNHEY, CDR2 SMNVEV (reference sequence). CDR3 nucleotides: TGTGCCAGCAGTTTGCGGGGCTTCACCGGGGAGCTGTTTTTT. The encoded protein is CASSLRGFTGELFF.

The CDR3 region has the DNA TGCGCCAGCAGCCAAGGAGCGGGGGCAGGGACCGGGGAGCTGTTTTTT. Translating gives CASSQGAGAGTGELFF. The chain joins TRBV4-1 to TRBJ2-2; 8 nucleotides match TRBD2. Germline trimming cut 1 base from V and 5 bases from J; bases unmatched to any gene: 6. CDR1 and CDR2 from the germline V gene are MGHRA and YSYEKL. CDR3 length equals 16 residues.